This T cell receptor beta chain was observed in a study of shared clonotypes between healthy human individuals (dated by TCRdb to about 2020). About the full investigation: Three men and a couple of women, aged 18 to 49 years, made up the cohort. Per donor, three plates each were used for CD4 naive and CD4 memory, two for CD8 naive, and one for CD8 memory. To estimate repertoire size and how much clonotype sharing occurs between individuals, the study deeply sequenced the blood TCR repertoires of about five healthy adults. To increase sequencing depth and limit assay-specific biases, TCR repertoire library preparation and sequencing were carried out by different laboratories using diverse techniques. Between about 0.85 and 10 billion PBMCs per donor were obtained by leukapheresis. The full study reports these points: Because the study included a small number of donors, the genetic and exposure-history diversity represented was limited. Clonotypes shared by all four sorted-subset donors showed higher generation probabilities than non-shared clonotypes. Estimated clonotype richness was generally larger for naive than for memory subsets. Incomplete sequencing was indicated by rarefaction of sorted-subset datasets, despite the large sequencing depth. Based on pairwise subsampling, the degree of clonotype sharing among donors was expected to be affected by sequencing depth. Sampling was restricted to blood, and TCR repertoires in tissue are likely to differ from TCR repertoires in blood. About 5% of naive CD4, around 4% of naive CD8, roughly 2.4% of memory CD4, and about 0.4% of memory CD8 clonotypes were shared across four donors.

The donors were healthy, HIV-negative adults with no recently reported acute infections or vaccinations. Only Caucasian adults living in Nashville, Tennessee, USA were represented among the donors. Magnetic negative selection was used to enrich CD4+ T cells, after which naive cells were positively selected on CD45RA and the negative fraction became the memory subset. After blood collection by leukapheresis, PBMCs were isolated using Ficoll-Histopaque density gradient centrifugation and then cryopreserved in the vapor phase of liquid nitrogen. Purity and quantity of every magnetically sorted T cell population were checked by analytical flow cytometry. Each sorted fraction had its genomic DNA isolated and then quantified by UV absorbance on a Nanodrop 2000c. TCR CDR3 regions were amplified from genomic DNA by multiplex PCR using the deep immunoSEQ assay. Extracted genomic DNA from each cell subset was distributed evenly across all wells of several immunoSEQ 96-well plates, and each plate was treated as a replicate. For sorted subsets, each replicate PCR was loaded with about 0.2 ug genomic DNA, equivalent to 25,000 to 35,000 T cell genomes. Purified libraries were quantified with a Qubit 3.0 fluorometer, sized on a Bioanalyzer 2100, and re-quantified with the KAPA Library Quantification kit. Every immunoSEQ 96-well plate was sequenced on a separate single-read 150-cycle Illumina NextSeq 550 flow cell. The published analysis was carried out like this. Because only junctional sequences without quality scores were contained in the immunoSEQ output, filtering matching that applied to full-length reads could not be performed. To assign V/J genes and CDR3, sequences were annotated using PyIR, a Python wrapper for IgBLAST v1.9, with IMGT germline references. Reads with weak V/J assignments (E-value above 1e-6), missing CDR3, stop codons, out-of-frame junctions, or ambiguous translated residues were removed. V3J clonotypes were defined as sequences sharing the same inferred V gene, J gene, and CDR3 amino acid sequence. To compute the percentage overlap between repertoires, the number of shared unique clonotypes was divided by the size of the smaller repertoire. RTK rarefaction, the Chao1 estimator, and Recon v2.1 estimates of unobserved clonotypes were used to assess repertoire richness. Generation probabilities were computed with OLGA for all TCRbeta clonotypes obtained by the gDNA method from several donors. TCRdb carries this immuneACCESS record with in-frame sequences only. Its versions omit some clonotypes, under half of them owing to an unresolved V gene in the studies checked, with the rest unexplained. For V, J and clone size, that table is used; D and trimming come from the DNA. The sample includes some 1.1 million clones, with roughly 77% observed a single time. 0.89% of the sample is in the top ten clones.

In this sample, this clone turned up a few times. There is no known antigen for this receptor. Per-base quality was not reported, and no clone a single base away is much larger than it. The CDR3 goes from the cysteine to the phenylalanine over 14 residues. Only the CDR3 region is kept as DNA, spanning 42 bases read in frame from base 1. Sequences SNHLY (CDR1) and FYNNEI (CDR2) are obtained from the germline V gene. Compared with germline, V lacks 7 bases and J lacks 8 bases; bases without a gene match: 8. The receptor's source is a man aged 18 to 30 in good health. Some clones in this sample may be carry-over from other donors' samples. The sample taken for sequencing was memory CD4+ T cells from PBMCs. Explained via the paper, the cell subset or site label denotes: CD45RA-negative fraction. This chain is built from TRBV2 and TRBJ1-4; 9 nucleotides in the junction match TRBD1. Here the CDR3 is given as CASNLGQGGEKLFF. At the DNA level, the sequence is TGTGCCAGCAACCTGGGACAGGGAGGCGAAAAACTGTTTTTT.